This is a list of T cell receptor beta chains from one sample in a study of blood T cell repertoires in COVID-19. Produced via immunoSEQ multiplex PCR; TCRdb's table is partial and in-frame only. The repertoire includes roughly 190,000 clones, roughly 90% of them detected once, and 2% to 2.5% sits in the top ten. Sequenced: PBMCs or T cells enriched from blood (not recorded which). Source of these receptors: a woman under 40 who had recovered from COVID-19. Both conserved end residues are part of each CDR3. Each record gives: V gene, J gene, clone size, D gene, CDR3 protein, CDR3 DNA. The D gene is left open where the match is weak. Expanded clones get a size class; other rows say once, few or many, or leave the size out.

v_call: TRBV28; j_call: TRBJ1-6; clone_size: NA; d_call: NA; cdr3_aa: CASSGLRGRSSYNSPLHF; cdr3_nt: TGTGCCAGCAGCGGTCTCAGGGGCCGAAGCTCCTATAATTCACCCCTCCACTTT
v_call: TRBV18; j_call: TRBJ1-4; clone_size: NA; d_call: NA; cdr3_aa: CASSPGFQGTKLFF; cdr3_nt: TGTGCCAGCTCACCCGGTTTTCAGGGAACTAAACTGTTTTTT
v_call: TRBV6-5; j_call: TRBJ1-2; clone_size: NA; d_call: NA; cdr3_aa: CASSSLGTPKGYTF; cdr3_nt: TGTGCCAGCAGTTCCCTCGGGACACCCAAGGGCTACACCTTC
v_call: TRBV5-8; j_call: TRBJ1-2; clone_size: NA; d_call: NA; cdr3_aa: CASSLWQGPLGGYTF; cdr3_nt: TGTGCCAGCAGCTTGTGGCAGGGCCCCCTTGGTGGCTACACCTTC
v_call: TRBV21-1; j_call: TRBJ2-1; clone_size: NA; d_call: NA; cdr3_aa: CASLMRISQSPQGAFYNEQFF; cdr3_nt: TGTGCCAGTCTAATGAGAATAAGTCAGTCGCCCCAGGGGGCCTTCTACAATGAGCAGTTCTTC
v_call: TRBV21-1; j_call: TRBJ2-3; clone_size: NA; d_call: NA; cdr3_aa: CASSKGTITDTQYF; cdr3_nt: TGTGCCAGCAGCAAAGGGACTATCACAGATACGCAGTATTTT
v_call: TRBV4-3; j_call: TRBJ2-3; clone_size: NA; d_call: TRBD2; cdr3_aa: CASSQELAGGADTQYF; cdr3_nt: TGCGCCAGCAGCCAAGAACTAGCGGGGGGGGCAGATACGCAGTATTTT
v_call: TRBV27; j_call: TRBJ2-1; clone_size: NA; d_call: NA; cdr3_aa: CASCPPGRGLTYNEQFF; cdr3_nt: TGTGCCAGCTGTCCCCCGGGGCGGGGGCTTACCTACAATGAGCAGTTCTTC
v_call: TRBV7-2; j_call: TRBJ2-7; clone_size: once; d_call: NA; cdr3_aa: CASSLVPGTYEQYF; cdr3_nt: TGTGCCAGCAGCTTAGTTCCGGGGACCTACGAGCAGTACTTC
v_call: TRBV30; j_call: TRBJ1-2; clone_size: NA; d_call: NA; cdr3_aa: CAWIGSFTAFKGYTF; cdr3_nt: TGTGCCTGGATCGGTAGCTTCACCGCCTTTAAAGGCTACACCTTC
v_call: TRBV11-2; j_call: TRBJ1-4; clone_size: NA; d_call: TRBD1; cdr3_aa: CASSLGRGRDRGSNEKLFF; cdr3_nt: TGTGCCAGCAGCTTAGGAAGGGGACGGGACAGGGGATCTAATGAAAAACTGTTTTTT
v_call: TRBV9; j_call: TRBJ2-7; clone_size: many; d_call: NA; cdr3_aa: CASSEGSDEQYF; cdr3_nt: TGTGCCAGCAGCGAGGGGTCCGACGAGCAGTACTTC
v_call: TRBV19; j_call: TRBJ2-2; clone_size: NA; d_call: NA; cdr3_aa: CASSGWNANTGELFF; cdr3_nt: TGTGCCAGTTCAGGGTGGAACGCGAACACCGGGGAGCTGTTTTTT
v_call: TRBV2; j_call: TRBJ2-7; clone_size: few; d_call: NA; cdr3_aa: CASREDRGYEQYF; cdr3_nt: TGTGCCAGCAGAGAGGACAGAGGCTACGAGCAGTACTTC
v_call: TRBV7-2; j_call: TRBJ1-2; clone_size: NA; d_call: TRBD1; cdr3_aa: CASSLEVAGGHYGYTF; cdr3_nt: TGTGCCAGCAGCTTAGAAGTGGCAGGGGGGCACTATGGCTACACCTTC
v_call: TRBV7-9; j_call: TRBJ1-1; clone_size: NA; d_call: NA; cdr3_aa: CASSLPSGAFF; cdr3_nt: TGTGCCAGCAGCTTACCTAGTGGAGCTTTCTTT
v_call: TRBV9; j_call: TRBJ2-5; clone_size: NA; d_call: NA; cdr3_aa: CASSAGETQYF; cdr3_nt: TGTGCCAGCAGCGCGGGGGAGACCCAGTACTTC
v_call: TRBV24-1; j_call: TRBJ1-1; clone_size: once; d_call: TRBD1; cdr3_aa: CATSDGTEYTEAFF; cdr3_nt: TGTGCCACCAGTGATGGGACAGAGTATACTGAAGCTTTCTTT
v_call: TRBV5-1; j_call: TRBJ1-6; clone_size: NA; d_call: NA; cdr3_aa: CASKAGSNSPLHF; cdr3_nt: TGCGCCAGCAAGGCGGGGAGCAATTCACCCCTCCACTTT
v_call: TRBV24-1; j_call: TRBJ1-1; clone_size: NA; d_call: TRBD1; cdr3_aa: CATSLGGPGPEAFF; cdr3_nt: TGTGCCACCAGTCTAGGGGGCCCCGGGCCTGAAGCTTTCTTT
v_call: TRBV3-1/TRBV3-2; j_call: TRBJ2-7; clone_size: NA; d_call: NA; cdr3_aa: CASSPRDGPYEQYF; cdr3_nt: TGTGCCAGCAGCCCGCGGGACGGCCCCTACGAGCAGTACTTC
v_call: TRBV6-5; j_call: TRBJ1-2; clone_size: NA; d_call: TRBD1; cdr3_aa: CASSLRQGEGYTF; cdr3_nt: TGTGCCAGCAGTCTTCGACAGGGGGAAGGCTACACCTTC
v_call: TRBV5-1; j_call: TRBJ2-7; clone_size: NA; d_call: TRBD2; cdr3_aa: CASRPGLAGGYEQYF; cdr3_nt: TGCGCCAGCAGACCTGGACTAGCGGGAGGGTACGAGCAGTACTTC
v_call: TRBV7-3; j_call: TRBJ2-1; clone_size: NA; d_call: TRBD1; cdr3_aa: CASSPDRGGYNEQFF; cdr3_nt: TGTGCCAGCAGCCCTGACAGGGGAGGCTACAATGAGCAGTTCTTC
v_call: TRBV19; j_call: TRBJ2-1; clone_size: NA; d_call: NA; cdr3_aa: CASSIGDSNEQFF; cdr3_nt: TGTGCCAGTAGTATAGGGGACTCTAATGAGCAGTTCTTC
v_call: TRBV5-1; j_call: TRBJ1-2; clone_size: NA; d_call: TRBD1; cdr3_aa: CASRPTGDYGYTF; cdr3_nt: TGCGCCAGCAGACCTACAGGGGACTATGGCTACACCTTC
v_call: TRBV3-1/TRBV3-2; j_call: TRBJ2-3; clone_size: NA; d_call: TRBD2; cdr3_aa: CASTPGRGVSTDTQYF; cdr3_nt: TGTGCCAGCACCCCGGGGCGGGGGGTTAGCACAGATACGCAGTATTTT
v_call: TRBV5-5; j_call: TRBJ1-1; clone_size: NA; d_call: TRBD1; cdr3_aa: CASSLEGRGRVMNTEAFF; cdr3_nt: TGTGCCAGCAGCTTGGAGGGCAGGGGGCGCGTCATGAACACTGAAGCTTTCTTT
v_call: TRBV5-1; j_call: TRBJ2-3; clone_size: once; d_call: TRBD2; cdr3_aa: CASSTERGVLTDTQYF; cdr3_nt: TGCGCCAGCAGCACAGAACGGGGGGTGCTCACAGATACGCAGTATTTT
v_call: TRBV30; j_call: TRBJ1-4; clone_size: NA; d_call: NA; cdr3_aa: CAWRKGPATNEKLFF; cdr3_nt: TGTGCCTGGAGGAAGGGGCCAGCAACTAATGAAAAACTGTTTTTT
v_call: TRBV5-1; j_call: TRBJ2-2; clone_size: NA; d_call: TRBD1; cdr3_aa: CASYTGAANTGELFF; cdr3_nt: TGCGCCAGTTATACAGGGGCTGCGAACACCGGGGAGCTGTTTTTT
v_call: TRBV5-1; j_call: TRBJ1-1; clone_size: NA; d_call: TRBD1; cdr3_aa: CASSIHTGGPTEAFF; cdr3_nt: TGCGCCAGCAGCATTCACACAGGGGGCCCCACTGAAGCTTTCTTT
v_call: TRBV30; j_call: TRBJ1-2; clone_size: NA; d_call: TRBD1; cdr3_aa: CAWSQTGGDGYTF; cdr3_nt: TGTGCCTGGAGTCAAACAGGGGGTGACGGCTACACCTTC
v_call: TRBV19; j_call: TRBJ1-1; clone_size: NA; d_call: NA; cdr3_aa: CASSIDVGASNTEAFF; cdr3_nt: TGTGCCAGTAGTATTGATGTGGGGGCATCGAACACTGAAGCTTTCTTT
v_call: TRBV20-1; j_call: TRBJ2-7; clone_size: NA; d_call: NA; cdr3_aa: CSASYSVYEQYF; cdr3_nt: TGCAGTGCTAGTTATTCCGTTTACGAGCAGTACTTC
v_call: TRBV5-1; j_call: TRBJ2-1; clone_size: NA; d_call: TRBD2; cdr3_aa: CASKTSGTYNEQFF; cdr3_nt: TGCGCCAGCAAGACTAGCGGAACCTACAATGAGCAGTTCTTC
v_call: TRBV2; j_call: TRBJ2-3; clone_size: NA; d_call: TRBD1; cdr3_aa: CASSGTGGSTQYF; cdr3_nt: TGTGCCAGCAGTGGGACAGGGGGTAGTACGCAGTATTTT
v_call: TRBV7-9; j_call: TRBJ1-4; clone_size: NA; d_call: TRBD1; cdr3_aa: CASSLQGADEKLFF; cdr3_nt: TGTGCCAGCAGCCTACAGGGGGCGGATGAAAAACTGTTTTTT
v_call: TRBV2; j_call: TRBJ2-7; clone_size: NA; d_call: NA; cdr3_aa: CASIGRSRYEQYF; cdr3_nt: TGTGCCAGCATTGGGAGGTCCCGCTACGAGCAGTACTTC
v_call: TRBV10-3; j_call: TRBJ1-4; clone_size: NA; d_call: TRBD1; cdr3_aa: CAIRGTVEGEKLFF; cdr3_nt: TGTGCCATCAGAGGGACAGTCGAAGGAGAAAAACTGTTTTTT
v_call: TRBV11-2; j_call: TRBJ1-5; clone_size: NA; d_call: NA; cdr3_aa: CASSLDLGRQPQHF; cdr3_nt: TGTGCCAGCAGCTTAGATCTGGGGAGACAGCCCCAGCATTTT
v_call: TRBV19; j_call: TRBJ1-2; clone_size: NA; d_call: NA; cdr3_aa: CASSILGPTGYTF; cdr3_nt: TGTGCCAGTAGTATATTGGGGCCCACTGGCTACACCTTC
v_call: TRBV19; j_call: TRBJ2-7; clone_size: NA; d_call: TRBD1; cdr3_aa: CASSLTGGYEQYF; cdr3_nt: TGTGCCAGTAGTCTGACAGGGGGCTACGAGCAGTACTTC
v_call: TRBV11-3; j_call: TRBJ2-1; clone_size: NA; d_call: TRBD2; cdr3_aa: CASSLGSGGAFGEQFF; cdr3_nt: TGTGCCAGCAGCTTAGGAAGCGGGGGGGCATTTGGTGAGCAGTTCTTC
v_call: TRBV11-2; j_call: TRBJ2-1; clone_size: NA; d_call: TRBD2; cdr3_aa: CASSEGTTQFF; cdr3_nt: TGTGCCAGCAGCGAAGGGACTACCCAGTTCTTC
v_call: TRBV11-3; j_call: TRBJ1-2; clone_size: NA; d_call: NA; cdr3_aa: CASSLDRTTTFYGYTF; cdr3_nt: TGTGCCAGCAGCTTAGACCGGACGACTACGTTCTATGGCTACACCTTC
v_call: TRBV4-3; j_call: TRBJ2-3; clone_size: once; d_call: NA; cdr3_aa: CASSQDRVAPDTQYF; cdr3_nt: TGCGCCAGCAGCCAAGATCGGGTAGCCCCAGATACGCAGTATTTT
v_call: TRBV4-1; j_call: TRBJ2-3; clone_size: NA; d_call: NA; cdr3_aa: CASSPGTSVTDTQYF; cdr3_nt: TGCGCCAGCAGCCCCGGGACTTCCGTCACAGATACGCAGTATTTT
v_call: TRBV11-3; j_call: TRBJ2-7; clone_size: NA; d_call: TRBD1; cdr3_aa: CASSPGQGSYEQYF; cdr3_nt: TGTGCCAGCAGCCCGGGACAGGGGTCCTACGAGCAGTACTTC
v_call: TRBV27; j_call: TRBJ1-6; clone_size: NA; d_call: NA; cdr3_aa: CASRADLRRRSPLHF; cdr3_nt: TGTGCCAGCAGGGCGGACCTAAGGAGGCGCTCACCCCTCCACTTT
v_call: TRBV4-1; j_call: TRBJ1-1; clone_size: few; d_call: NA; cdr3_aa: CASSQGPRGGEGKAFF; cdr3_nt: TGCGCCAGCAGCCAAGGCCCGAGGGGAGGGGAAGGCAAAGCTTTCTTT
v_call: TRBV6-5; j_call: TRBJ2-3; clone_size: NA; d_call: NA; cdr3_aa: CASIRQGRATDTQYF; cdr3_nt: TGTGCCAGCATCAGACAGGGGAGGGCCACAGATACGCAGTATTTT
v_call: TRBV19; j_call: TRBJ1-5; clone_size: many; d_call: TRBD1; cdr3_aa: CASSMGTGTTSNQPQHF; cdr3_nt: TGTGCCAGTAGTATGGGGACAGGGACCACTAGCAATCAGCCCCAGCATTTT
v_call: TRBV5-4; j_call: TRBJ1-2; clone_size: NA; d_call: TRBD1; cdr3_aa: CASSLPQGDYGYTF; cdr3_nt: TGTGCCAGCAGCTTGCCGCAGGGGGACTATGGCTACACCTTC
v_call: TRBV25-1; j_call: TRBJ2-1; clone_size: NA; d_call: TRBD2; cdr3_aa: CASRGTSGSNEQFF; cdr3_nt: TGTGCCAGCAGAGGGACTAGCGGGAGCAATGAGCAGTTCTTC